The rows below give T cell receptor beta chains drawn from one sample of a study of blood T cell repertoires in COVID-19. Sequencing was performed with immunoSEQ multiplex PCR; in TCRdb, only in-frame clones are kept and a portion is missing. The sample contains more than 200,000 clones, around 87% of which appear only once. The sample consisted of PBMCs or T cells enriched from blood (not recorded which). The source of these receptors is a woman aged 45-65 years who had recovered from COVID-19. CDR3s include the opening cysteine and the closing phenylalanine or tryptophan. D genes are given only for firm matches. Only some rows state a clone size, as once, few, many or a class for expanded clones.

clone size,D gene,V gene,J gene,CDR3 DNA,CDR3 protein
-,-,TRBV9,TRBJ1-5,TGTGCCAGCAGCCCATACAGGGATAGCAATCAGCCCCAGCATTTT,CASSPYRDSNQPQHF
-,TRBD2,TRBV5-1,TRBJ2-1,TGCGCCAGCAGCAATGGACTAGCGGGTTATAATGAGCAGTTCTTC,CASSNGLAGYNEQFF
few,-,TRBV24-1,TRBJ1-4,TGTGCCACCAGTGATTCTAGGTCGGGGGGTGAAAAACTGTTTTTT,CATSDSRSGGEKLFF
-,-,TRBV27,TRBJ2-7,TGTGCCAGCGCCTACACAGGGTTTATCATACCCTACGAGCAGTACTTC,CASAYTGFIIPYEQYF
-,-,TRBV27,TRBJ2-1,TGTGCCAGTAAGGAAATCGGCGGGGCCAGCTCCTACAATGAGCAGTTCTTC,CASKEIGGASSYNEQFF
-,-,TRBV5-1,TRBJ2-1,TGCGCCAGCAGCTTGGGGACTACCGACAATGAGCAGTTCTTC,CASSLGTTDNEQFF
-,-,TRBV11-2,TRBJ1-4,TGTGCCAGCAGCCCGCACAGGGAGGGGGGTGAAAAACTGTTTTTT,CASSPHREGGEKLFF
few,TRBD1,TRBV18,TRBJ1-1,TGTGCCAGCTCACCCCAGGGACAGGGCCTAATGAACACTGAAGCTTTCTTT,CASSPQGQGLMNTEAFF
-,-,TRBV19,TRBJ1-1,TGTGCCAGTAGTATAGGAACAGCCCTTTTGGATGAAGCTTTCTTT,CASSIGTALLDEAFF
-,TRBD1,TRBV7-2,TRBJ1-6,TGTGCCAGCAGCCTGACAGGGAGTAATTCACCCCTCCACTTT,CASSLTGSNSPLHF
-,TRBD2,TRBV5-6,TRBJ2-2,TGTGCCAGCAGCTTATTAGCGGGAGGCACCGGGGAGCTGTTTTTT,CASSLLAGGTGELFF
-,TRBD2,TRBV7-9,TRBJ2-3,TGTGCCAGCAGCTTAGGGCTAGCGGCTAGCACAGATACGCAGTATTTT,CASSLGLAASTDTQYF
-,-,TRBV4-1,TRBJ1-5,TGCGCCAGCAGCCCCTGGCGGGGGGACAATCAGCCCCAGCATTTT,CASSPWRGDNQPQHF
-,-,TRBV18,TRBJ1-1,TGTGCCAGCTCACCACCGGGCATGAACACTGAAGCTTTCTTT,CASSPPGMNTEAFF
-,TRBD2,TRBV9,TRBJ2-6,TGTGCCAGCAGCGTTCCCGCCAGCGGGGGAGCCTCTGGGGCCAACGTCCTGACTTTC,CASSVPASGGASGANVLTF
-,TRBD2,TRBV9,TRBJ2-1,TGTGCCAGCAGCGAGTTAGCGGGAGAATGGAATGAGCAGTTCTTC,CASSELAGEWNEQFF
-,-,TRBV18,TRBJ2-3,TGTGCCAGCTCACCAGGGGGCCCAAGCACAGATACGCAGTATTTT,CASSPGGPSTDTQYF
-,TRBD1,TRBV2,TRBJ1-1,TGTGCCAGCACGCGGACAGGGGGTGATGAAGCTTTCTTT,CASTRTGGDEAFF
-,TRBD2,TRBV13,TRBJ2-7,TGTGCCAGCAGCGCAGGACTAGTTGGCGAGCAGTACTTC,CASSAGLVGEQYF
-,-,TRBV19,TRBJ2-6,TGTGCCTCCCACCGTACTACTGGGGCCAACGTCCTGACTTTC,CASHRTTGANVLTF
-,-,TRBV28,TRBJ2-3,TGTGCCAGCAGTTTCACAGACATCTCACCAGATACGCAGTATTTT,CASSFTDISPDTQYF
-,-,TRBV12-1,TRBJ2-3,TGTGCCAGCAGCTTTGATCTAGCGGGAGGAAATACGCAGTATTTT,CASSFDLAGGNTQYF
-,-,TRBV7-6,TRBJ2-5,TGTGCCAGCAGCCCTCAGGGGTATGAGACCCAGTACTTC,CASSPQGYETQYF
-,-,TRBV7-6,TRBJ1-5,TGTGCCAGCAGCCCTTTTTCCACACAGCCCCAGCATTTT,CASSPFSTQPQHF
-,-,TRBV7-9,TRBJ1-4,TGTGCCAGCAGCAGACACAGGGTTGAAGGGCATGAAAAACTGTTTTTT,CASSRHRVEGHEKLFF
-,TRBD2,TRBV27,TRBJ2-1,TGTGCCAGCAGTTTAAGAAAAGGACTAGCGGTCTACAATGAGCAGTTCTTC,CASSLRKGLAVYNEQFF
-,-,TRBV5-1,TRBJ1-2,TGCGCCAGCAGCCCCGTCGTTGGTTCCAGCTATGGCTACACCTTC,CASSPVVGSSYGYTF
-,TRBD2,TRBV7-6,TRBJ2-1,TGTGCCAGCAGCTTAGCACCACTAGCGAACTACAATGAGCAGTTCTTC,CASSLAPLANYNEQFF
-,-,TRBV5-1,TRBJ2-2,TGCGCCAGCAGCGATACTACGAAGAACACCGGGGAGCTGTTTTTT,CASSDTTKNTGELFF
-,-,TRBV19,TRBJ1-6,TGTGCCAGTAGTGATAAGGGACTGTCGCTATTCAATTATAATTCACCCCTCCACTTT,CASSDKGLSLFNYNSPLHF
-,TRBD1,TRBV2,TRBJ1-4,TGTGCCAGCAGCGTACAGGGGGGGCATGAAAAACTGTTTTTT,CASSVQGGHEKLFF
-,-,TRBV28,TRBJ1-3,TGTGCCATCACCCAGGCCGACTCTGGAAACACCATATATTTT,CAITQADSGNTIYF
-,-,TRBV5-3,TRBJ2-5,TGTGCCAGAAGCTTGGCGCTAGGGGTTTTCCAAGAGACCCAGTACTTC,CARSLALGVFQETQYF
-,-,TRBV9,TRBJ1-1,TGTGCCAGCAGCGTAGGACAGACTCACACTGAAGCTTTCTTT,CASSVGQTHTEAFF
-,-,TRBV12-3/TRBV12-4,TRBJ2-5,TGTGCCAGCAGTTCGCAGGAGACCCAGTACTTC,CASSSQETQYF
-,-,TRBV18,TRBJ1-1,TGTGCCAGCTCACCCAAGGGGTCTGAGAACACTGAAGCTTTCTTT,CASSPKGSENTEAFF
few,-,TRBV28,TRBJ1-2,TGTGCCAGCACCTTACAGAGCGGGGTCGGCTACACCTTC,CASTLQSGVGYTF
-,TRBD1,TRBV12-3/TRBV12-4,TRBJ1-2,TGTGCCAGCAGCCGACAGGGTAACTATGGCTACACCTTC,CASSRQGNYGYTF
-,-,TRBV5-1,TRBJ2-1,TGCGCCAGCAGCTTGGAATCGGGAGCAGGATATGAGCAGTTCTTC,CASSLESGAGYEQFF
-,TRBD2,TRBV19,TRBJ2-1,TGTGCCAGTAGTACCCGGGGGGATCCTTCCTACAATGAGCAGTTCTTC,CASSTRGDPSYNEQFF
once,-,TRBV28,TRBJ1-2,TGTGCCACTCCAATATCCGGACAGTCGGATGGCTACACCTTC,CATPISGQSDGYTF